This T cell receptor beta chain stems from a study of T-cell memory formation after mild COVID-19. Study in general: Clustering of TCRs was largely donor specific.

Germline-derived CDR1 and CDR2 are SGHNT and YENEEA. The CDR3 sequence is 13 residues long. V was trimmed by 2 bases and J by 4 bases, leaving 8 bases between them. TCRdb reanalysed the 5' RACE reads using MiXCR and keeps one entry per CDR3 protein. The data contain hundreds of thousands of distinct CDR3 sequences, around 20% of them seen just once; the ten biggest clones take up roughly an eighth. The sequenced sample was PBMCs or a T cell subset sorted from them (not recorded which). This clonotype was obtained from an adult woman who had mild COVID-19 (a few samples of this study predate the infection). Cell type and time point are not known. J is TRBJ1-2 and V is TRBV11-3; D is unclear. The CDR3 region has the DNA TGTGCCAGCAGCTTAAGTGATACCTATGGCTACACCTTC. Protein sequence: CASSLSDTYGYTF.